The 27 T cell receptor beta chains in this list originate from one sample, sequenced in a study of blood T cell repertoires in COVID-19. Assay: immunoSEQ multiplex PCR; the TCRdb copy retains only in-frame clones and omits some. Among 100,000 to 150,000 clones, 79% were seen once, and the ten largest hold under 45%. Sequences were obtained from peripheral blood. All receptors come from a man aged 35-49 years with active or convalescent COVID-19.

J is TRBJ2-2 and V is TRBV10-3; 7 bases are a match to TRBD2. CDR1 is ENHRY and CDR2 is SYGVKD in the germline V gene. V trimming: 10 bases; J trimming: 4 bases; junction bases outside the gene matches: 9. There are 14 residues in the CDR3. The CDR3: CASSTSLTTGELFF. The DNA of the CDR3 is TGTGCCAGCTCGACTAGCTTAACCACCGGGGAGCTGTTTTTT.

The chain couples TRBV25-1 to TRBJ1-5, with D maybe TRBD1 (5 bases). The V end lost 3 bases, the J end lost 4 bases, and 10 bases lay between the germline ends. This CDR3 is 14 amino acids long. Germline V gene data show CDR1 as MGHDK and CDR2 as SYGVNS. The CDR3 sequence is CASSDIGGNQPQHF. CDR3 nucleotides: TGTGCCAGCAGTGACATCGGGGGAAATCAGCCCCAGCATTTT.

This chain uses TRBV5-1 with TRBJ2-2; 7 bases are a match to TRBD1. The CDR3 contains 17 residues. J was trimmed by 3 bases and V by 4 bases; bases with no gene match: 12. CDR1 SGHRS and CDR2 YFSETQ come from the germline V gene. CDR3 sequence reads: CASSQEVRGIHTGELFF. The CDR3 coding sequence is TGCGCCAGCAGCCAGGAGGTCAGGGGGATCCACACCGGGGAGCTGTTTTTT. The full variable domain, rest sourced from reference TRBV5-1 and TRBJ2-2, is KAGVTQTPRYLIKTRGQQVTLSCSPISGHRSVSWYQQTPGQGLQFLFEYFSETQRNKGNFPGRFSGRQFSNSRSEMNVSTLELGDSALYLCASSQEVRGIHTGELFFGEGSRLTVL.

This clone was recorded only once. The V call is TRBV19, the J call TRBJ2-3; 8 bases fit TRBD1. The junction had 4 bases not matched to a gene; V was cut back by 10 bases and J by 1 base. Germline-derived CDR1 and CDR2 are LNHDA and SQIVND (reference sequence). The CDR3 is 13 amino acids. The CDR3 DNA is TGTGCCACCGCGGACAGGGGCACAGATACGCAGTATTTT. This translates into CATADRGTDTQYF.

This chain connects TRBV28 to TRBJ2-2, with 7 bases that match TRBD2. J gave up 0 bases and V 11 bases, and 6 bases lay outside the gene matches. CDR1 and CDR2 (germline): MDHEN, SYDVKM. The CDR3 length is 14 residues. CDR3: CAVQAGTNTGELFF. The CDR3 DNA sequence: TGTGCCGTCCAAGCGGGGACGAACACCGGGGAGCTGTTTTTT.

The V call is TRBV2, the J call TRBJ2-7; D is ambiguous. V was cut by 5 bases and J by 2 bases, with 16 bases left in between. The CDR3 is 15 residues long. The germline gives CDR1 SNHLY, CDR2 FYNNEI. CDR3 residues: CASSSTLVYTYEQYF. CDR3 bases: TGTGCCAGCAGTTCAACCCTAGTGTATACCTACGAGCAGTACTTC.

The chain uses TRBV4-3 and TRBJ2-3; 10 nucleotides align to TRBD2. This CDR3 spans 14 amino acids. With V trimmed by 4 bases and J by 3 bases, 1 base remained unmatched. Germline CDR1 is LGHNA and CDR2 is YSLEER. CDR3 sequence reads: CASSPGLATDTQYF. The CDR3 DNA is TGCGCCAGCAGCCCGGGACTAGCGACAGATACGCAGTATTTT.

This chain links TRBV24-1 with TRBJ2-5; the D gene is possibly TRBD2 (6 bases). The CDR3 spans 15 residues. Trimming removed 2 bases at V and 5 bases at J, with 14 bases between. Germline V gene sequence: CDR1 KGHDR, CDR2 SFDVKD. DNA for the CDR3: TGTGCCACCAGTGATTCGGAATTTGGGGGGGAGACCCAGTACTTC. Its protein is CATSDSEFGGETQYF.

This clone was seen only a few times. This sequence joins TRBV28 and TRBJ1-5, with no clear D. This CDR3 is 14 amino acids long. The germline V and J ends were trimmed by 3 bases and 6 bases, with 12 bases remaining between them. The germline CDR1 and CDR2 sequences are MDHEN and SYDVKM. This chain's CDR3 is CASSFSPGSQPQHF. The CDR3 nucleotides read TGTGCCAGCAGTTTTTCTCCGGGGTCTCAGCCCCAGCATTTT.

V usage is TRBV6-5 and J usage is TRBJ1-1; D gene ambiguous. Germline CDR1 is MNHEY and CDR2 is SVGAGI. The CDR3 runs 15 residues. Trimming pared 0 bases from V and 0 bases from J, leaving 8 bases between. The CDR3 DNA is TGTGCCAGCAGTTACTCTCCAGTAATGAACACTGAAGCTTTCTTT. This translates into CASSYSPVMNTEAFF.

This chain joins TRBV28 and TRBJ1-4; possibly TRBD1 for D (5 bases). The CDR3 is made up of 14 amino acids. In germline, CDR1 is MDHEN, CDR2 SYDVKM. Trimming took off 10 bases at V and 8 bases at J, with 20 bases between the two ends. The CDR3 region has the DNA TGTGCCACCACCCCGGGACTCCAAGGAGAAAAACTGTTTTTT. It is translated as CATTPGLQGEKLFF.

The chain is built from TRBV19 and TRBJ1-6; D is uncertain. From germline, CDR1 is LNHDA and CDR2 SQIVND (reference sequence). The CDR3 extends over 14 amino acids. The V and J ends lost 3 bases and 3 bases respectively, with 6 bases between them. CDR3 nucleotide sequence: TGTGCCAGTAGTATCGGGATCTATAATTCACCCCTCCACTTT. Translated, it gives CASSIGIYNSPLHF.

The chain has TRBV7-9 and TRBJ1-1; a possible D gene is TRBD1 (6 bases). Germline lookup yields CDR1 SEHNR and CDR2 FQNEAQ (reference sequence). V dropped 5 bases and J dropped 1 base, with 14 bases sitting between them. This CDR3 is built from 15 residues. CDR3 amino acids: CASSPRTDQNTEAFF. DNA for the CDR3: TGTGCCAGCAGCCCCCGGACAGATCAGAACACTGAAGCTTTCTTT.

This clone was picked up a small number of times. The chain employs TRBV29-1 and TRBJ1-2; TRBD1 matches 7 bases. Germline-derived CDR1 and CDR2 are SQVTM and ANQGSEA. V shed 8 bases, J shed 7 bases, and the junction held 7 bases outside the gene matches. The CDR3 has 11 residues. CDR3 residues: CSTTTGVGYTF. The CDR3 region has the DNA TGCAGCACCACTACAGGGGTTGGCTACACCTTC. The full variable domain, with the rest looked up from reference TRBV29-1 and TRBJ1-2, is SAVISQKPSRDICQRGTSLTIQCQVDSQVTMMFWYRQQPGQSLTLIATANQGSEATYESGFVIDKFPISRPNLTFSTLTVSNMSPEDSSIYLCSTTTGVGYTFGSGTRLTVV.

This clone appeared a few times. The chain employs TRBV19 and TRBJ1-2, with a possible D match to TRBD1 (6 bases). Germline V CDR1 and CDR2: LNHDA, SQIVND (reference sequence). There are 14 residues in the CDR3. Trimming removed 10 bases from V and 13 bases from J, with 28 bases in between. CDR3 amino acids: CATSSGTTASRFTF. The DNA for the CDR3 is TGTGCCACCTCCTCCGGGACAACGGCCTCTCGTTTCACCTTC.

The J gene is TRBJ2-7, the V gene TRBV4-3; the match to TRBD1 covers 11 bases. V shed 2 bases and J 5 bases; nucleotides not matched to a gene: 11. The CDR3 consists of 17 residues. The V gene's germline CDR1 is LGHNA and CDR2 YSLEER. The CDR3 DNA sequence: TGCGCCAGCAGCCAATATACTTGGGACAGGGGGTTCGACGAGCAGTACTTC. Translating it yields CASSQYTWDRGFDEQYF.

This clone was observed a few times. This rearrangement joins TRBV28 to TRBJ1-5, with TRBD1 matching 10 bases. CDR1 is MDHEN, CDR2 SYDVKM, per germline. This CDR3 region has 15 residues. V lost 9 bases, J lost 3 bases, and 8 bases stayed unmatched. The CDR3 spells CASHPGQGFNQPQHF. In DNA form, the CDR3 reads TGTGCCAGTCATCCGGGACAGGGGTTCAATCAGCCCCAGCATTTT. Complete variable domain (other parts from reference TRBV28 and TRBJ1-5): DVKVTQSSRYLVKRTGEKVFLECVQDMDHENMFWYRQDPGLGLRLIYFSYDVKMKEKGDIPEGYSVSREKKERFSLILESASTNQTSMYLCASHPGQGFNQPQHFGDGTRLSIL.

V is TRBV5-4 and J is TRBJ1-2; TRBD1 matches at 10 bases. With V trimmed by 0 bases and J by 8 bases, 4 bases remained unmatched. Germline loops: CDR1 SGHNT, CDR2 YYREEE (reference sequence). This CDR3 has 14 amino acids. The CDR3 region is CASSLDQGQGGYTF. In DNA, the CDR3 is TGTGCCAGCAGCTTGGATCAGGGACAGGGGGGCTACACCTTC. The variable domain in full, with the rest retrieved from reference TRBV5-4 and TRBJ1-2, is ETGVTQSPTHLIKTRGQQVTLRCSSQSGHNTVSWYQQALGQGPQFIFQYYREEENGRGNFPPRFSGLQFPNYSSELNVNALELDDSALYLCASSLDQGQGGYTFGSGTRLTVV.

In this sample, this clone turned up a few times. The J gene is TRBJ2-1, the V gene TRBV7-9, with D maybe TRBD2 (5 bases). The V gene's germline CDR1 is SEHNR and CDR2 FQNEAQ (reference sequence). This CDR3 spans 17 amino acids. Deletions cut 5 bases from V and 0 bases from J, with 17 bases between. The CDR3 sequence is CASSPAGGKSSYNEQFF. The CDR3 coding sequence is TGTGCCAGCAGCCCCGCGGGTGGGAAAAGCTCCTACAATGAGCAGTTCTTC.

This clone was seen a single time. CDR3 residues: CASSVSGFSNQPQHF. The CDR3 DNA reads as TGTGCCAGCAGCGTATCCGGGTTCAGCAATCAGCCCCAGCATTTT. V and J are TRBV9 and TRBJ1-5; D gene unclear. CDR3 length: 15 residues. Trimming cost V 1 base and J 1 base, with 9 bases left between them. Germline V gene data show CDR1 as SGDLS and CDR2 as YYNGEE.

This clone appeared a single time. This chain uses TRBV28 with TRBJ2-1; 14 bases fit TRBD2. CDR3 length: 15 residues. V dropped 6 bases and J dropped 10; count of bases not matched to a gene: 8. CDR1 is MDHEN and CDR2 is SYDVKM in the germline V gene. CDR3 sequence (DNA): TGTGCCAGCAGCCCGACTAGCGGGGGGGCCAAGGAGCAGTTCTTC. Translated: CASSPTSGGAKEQFF.

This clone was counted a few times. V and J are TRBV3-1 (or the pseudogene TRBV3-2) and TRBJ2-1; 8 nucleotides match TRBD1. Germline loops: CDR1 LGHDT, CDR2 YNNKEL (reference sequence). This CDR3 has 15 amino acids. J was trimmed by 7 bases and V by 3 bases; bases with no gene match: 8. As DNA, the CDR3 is TGTGCCAGCAGCCACCTGGACAGGGATGGAAATGAGCAGTTCTTC. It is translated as CASSHLDRDGNEQFF.

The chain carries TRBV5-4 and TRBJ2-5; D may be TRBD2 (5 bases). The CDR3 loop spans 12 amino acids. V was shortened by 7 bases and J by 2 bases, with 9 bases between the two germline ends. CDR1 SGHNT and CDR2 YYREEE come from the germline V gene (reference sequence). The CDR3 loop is CASRTLQETQYF. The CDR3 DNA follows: TGTGCCAGCCGGACTTTACAAGAGACCCAGTACTTC.

This chain's CDR3 is CASSESTTYNRNTGELFF. The CDR3 nucleotides are TGCGCCAGCAGTGAGTCGACGACCTACAACAGGAACACCGGGGAGCTGTTTTTT. This chain connects TRBV10-2 to TRBJ2-2; D gene uncertain. The CDR3 spans 18 residues. V lost 0 bases, J lost 1 base, and 15 bases lay in between. Looked up from germline, CDR1 is WSHSY and CDR2 is SAAADI.

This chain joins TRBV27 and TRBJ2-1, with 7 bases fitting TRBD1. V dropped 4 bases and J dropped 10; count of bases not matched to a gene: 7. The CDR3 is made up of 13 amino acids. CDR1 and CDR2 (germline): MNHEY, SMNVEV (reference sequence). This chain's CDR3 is CASSSPGRGEQFF. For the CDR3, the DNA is TGTGCCAGCAGTTCCCCTGGCAGGGGGGAGCAGTTCTTC.

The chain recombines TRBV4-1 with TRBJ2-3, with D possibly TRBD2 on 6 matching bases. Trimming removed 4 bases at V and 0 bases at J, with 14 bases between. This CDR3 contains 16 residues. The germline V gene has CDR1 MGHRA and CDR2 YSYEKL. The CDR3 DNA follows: TGCGCCAGCAGCCCAGCGGTAGCGGCTAGCACAGATACGCAGTATTTT. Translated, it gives CASSPAVAASTDTQYF.

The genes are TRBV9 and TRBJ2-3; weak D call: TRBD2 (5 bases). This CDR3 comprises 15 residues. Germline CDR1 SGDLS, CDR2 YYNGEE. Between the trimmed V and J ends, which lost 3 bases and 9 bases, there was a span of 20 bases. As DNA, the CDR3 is TGTGCCAGCAGCGCCCTCCCGGAACCCCCGGGGACGCAGTATTTT. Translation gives CASSALPEPPGTQYF.